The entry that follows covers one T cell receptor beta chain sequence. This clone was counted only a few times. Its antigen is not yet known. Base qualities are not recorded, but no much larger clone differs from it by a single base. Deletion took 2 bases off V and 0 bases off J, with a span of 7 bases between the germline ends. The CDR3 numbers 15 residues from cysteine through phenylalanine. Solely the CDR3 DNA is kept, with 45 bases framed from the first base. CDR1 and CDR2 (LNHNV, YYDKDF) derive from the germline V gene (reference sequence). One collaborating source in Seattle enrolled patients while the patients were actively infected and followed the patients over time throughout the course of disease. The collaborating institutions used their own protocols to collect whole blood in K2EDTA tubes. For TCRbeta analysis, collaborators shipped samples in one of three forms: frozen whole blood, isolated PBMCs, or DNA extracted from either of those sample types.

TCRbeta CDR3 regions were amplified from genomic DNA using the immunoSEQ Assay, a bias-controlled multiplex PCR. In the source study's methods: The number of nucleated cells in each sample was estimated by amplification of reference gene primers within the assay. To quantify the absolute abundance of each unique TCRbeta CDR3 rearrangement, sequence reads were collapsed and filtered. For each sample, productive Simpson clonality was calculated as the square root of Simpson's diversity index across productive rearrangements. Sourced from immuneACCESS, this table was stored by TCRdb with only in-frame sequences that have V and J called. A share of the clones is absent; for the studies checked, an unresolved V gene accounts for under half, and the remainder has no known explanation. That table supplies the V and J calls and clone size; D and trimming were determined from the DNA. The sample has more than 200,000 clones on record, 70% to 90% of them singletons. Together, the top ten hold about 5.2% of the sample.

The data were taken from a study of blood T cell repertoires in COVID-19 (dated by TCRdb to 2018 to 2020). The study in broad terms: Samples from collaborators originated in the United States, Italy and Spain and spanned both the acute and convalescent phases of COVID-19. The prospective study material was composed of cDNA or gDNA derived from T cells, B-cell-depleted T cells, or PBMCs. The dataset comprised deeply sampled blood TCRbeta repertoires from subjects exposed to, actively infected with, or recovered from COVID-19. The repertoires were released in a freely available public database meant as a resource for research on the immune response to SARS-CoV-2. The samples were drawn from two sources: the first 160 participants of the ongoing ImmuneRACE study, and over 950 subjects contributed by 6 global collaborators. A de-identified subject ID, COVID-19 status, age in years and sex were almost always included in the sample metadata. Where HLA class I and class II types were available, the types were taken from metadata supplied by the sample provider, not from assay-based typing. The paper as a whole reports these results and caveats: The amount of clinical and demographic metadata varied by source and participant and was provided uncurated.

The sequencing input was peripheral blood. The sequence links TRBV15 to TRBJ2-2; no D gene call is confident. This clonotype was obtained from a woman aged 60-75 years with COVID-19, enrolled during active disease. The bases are TGTGCCACCAGCAGACAAACAGCGAACACCGGGGAGCTGTTTTTT. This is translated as CATSRQTANTGELFF.